This T cell receptor (beta chain) stems from a study of memory CD4+ T cells and cytomegalovirus serostatus. Overall study context: Of the healthy Belgian adults, 9 were CMV seropositive and fewer than 30 seronegative.

Study outcomes and limitations: Median bootstrapped AUC for CMV status was about 0.95 originally, approximately 0.93 US-trained.

Notes on this clone: The target antigen is unknown.

Single viable CD3+CD4+CD8-CD45RO+ cells were sorted as the memory CD4+ T cells. Assay: immunoSEQ multiplex PCR; the TCRdb copy retains only in-frame clones and omits some. The sample lists around 44,000 clones, 70% to 80% occurring once. This TCR was sampled from an adult in good health and CMV-seronegative. Input material: memory CD4+ T cells from blood.

This CDR3 reads CASREGGGSNYGYTF. The CDR3 DNA reads TGTGCCAGCAGGGAGGGAGGGGGCAGTAACTATGGCTACACCTTC. The chain carries TRBV6-1 and TRBJ1-2; 7 nucleotides line up with TRBD1. CDR3 size: 15 residues. V lost 6 bases, J lost 1 base, and 8 bases stayed unmatched. The germline V gene has CDR1 MNHNS and CDR2 SASEGT.